This passage covers 11 T cell receptor beta chains from one sample sequenced in a study of cytomegalovirus exposure and HLA in healthy donors. The study ran its PCR with 60 Vbeta and 13 Jbeta primers. Method: immunoSEQ multiplex PCR; TCRdb's copy keeps in-frame clones and lacks some. Here the sample spans roughly 190,000 clones, around 80% being singletons. The sample taken for sequencing was PBMCs. These receptors were obtained from a man aged 40-49 years in good health and CMV-seropositive.

The rearrangement uses TRBV4-1 and TRBJ1-1; 8 bases are a match to TRBD1. The V gene end was trimmed by 1 base and the J gene end by 8 bases; junction bases not matched to a gene: 6. The V gene's germline CDR1 is MGHRA and CDR2 YSYEKL. This CDR3 comprises 14 residues. This CDR3 is CASSQARTGTEAFF. Here the CDR3 DNA reads TGCGCCAGCAGCCAAGCTCGGACAGGGACCGAAGCTTTCTTT.

In this sample, this clone turned up once. CDR3 nucleotides: TGTGCCAGCAGACTGGTAGCGGGGCTAGAGACCCAGTACTTC. Amino acids: CASRLVAGLETQYF. The rearrangement uses TRBV6-1 and TRBJ2-5; 8 bases line up with TRBD2. The V gene's germline CDR1 is MNHNS and CDR2 SASEGT. CDR3 length: 14 residues. The J segment lost 4 bases and the V segment lost 6 bases, leaving 7 bases of the junction unmatched.

The CDR3 here is CASSLLPGVYSGANVLTF. CDR3 DNA: TGTGCCAGCAGCCTCCTTCCAGGGGTCTACTCTGGGGCCAACGTCCTGACTTTC. The J gene is TRBJ2-6, the V gene TRBV7-3; possible D gene TRBD1, 6 bases. This CDR3 is 18 amino acids long. CDR1 is SGHTA and CDR2 is FQGTGA in the germline V gene. The ends were cut back, 5 bases at V and 0 bases at J, with 17 bases in the middle.

This chain connects TRBV7-3 to TRBJ1-1; TRBD1 matches at 7 bases. Germline trimming cut 6 bases from V and 7 bases from J; bases unmatched to any gene: 14. The germline V gene encodes CDR1 SGHTA and CDR2 FQGTGA. The CDR3 runs 15 residues. The CDR3 DNA sequence: TGTGCCAGCAGTTCTCACCGGGACAGCCTTTTTGAAGCTTTCTTT. Its translation is CASSSHRDSLFEAFF.

The chain couples TRBV4-1 to TRBJ2-1; D remains ambiguous. The CDR3 is 14 amino acids. Germline V lookup: CDR1 MGHRA, CDR2 YSYEKL. The V end lost 1 base, the J end lost 5 bases, and 9 bases lay between the germline ends. CDR3 sequence: CASSQGLSHNEQFF. DNA of the CDR3: TGCGCCAGCAGCCAAGGTCTCAGTCACAATGAGCAGTTCTTC.

The chain combines TRBV5-1 with TRBJ2-2, with 9 bases that match TRBD2. This CDR3 is 18 amino acids long. Per germline, CDR1 SGHRS and CDR2 YFSETQ. V lost 0 bases, J lost 4 bases, and 10 bases stayed unmatched. This CDR3 is CASSLELSGGGVTGELFF. The CDR3 region has the DNA TGCGCCAGCAGCTTGGAACTTAGCGGGGGAGGTGTCACCGGGGAGCTGTTTTTT.

This clone showed up just once. The chain carries TRBV9 and TRBJ1-2, with D possibly being TRBD1 (5 bases). CDR1 and CDR2 (germline): SGDLS, YYNGEE. This CDR3 region has 14 residues. V was shortened by 0 bases and J by 4 bases, with 10 bases between the two germline ends. The CDR3 sequence: CASSVARAPYGYTF. The CDR3 DNA sequence: TGTGCCAGCAGCGTAGCCAGGGCCCCCTATGGCTACACCTTC.

The chain recombines TRBV7-3 with TRBJ2-1; 10 bases line up with TRBD2. V dropped 4 bases and J dropped 4; count of bases not matched to a gene: 1. Germline lookup yields CDR1 SGHTA and CDR2 FQGTGA. The CDR3 is made up of 14 amino acids. The CDR3 spells CASSSSGGYNEQFF. The DNA of the CDR3 is TGTGCCAGCAGCTCTAGCGGGGGATACAATGAGCAGTTCTTC.

This clone was recorded only once. V is TRBV27 and J is TRBJ2-7; D gene uncertain. The CDR3 covers 14 residues. Trimming cost V 3 bases and J 1 base, with 10 bases left between them. The germline V gene encodes CDR1 MNHEY and CDR2 SMNVEV (reference sequence). CDR3: CASSFREESYEQYF. The CDR3 bases are TGTGCCAGCAGTTTTAGAGAGGAGTCCTACGAGCAGTACTTC.

The V gene is TRBV7-9, the J gene TRBJ1-3, with 10 bases that match TRBD1. The trim removed 5 bases at V and 3 bases at J, leaving 4 bases unmatched. The germline gives CDR1 SEHNR, CDR2 FQNEAQ (reference sequence). The CDR3 has 15 amino acids. CDR3 protein: CASSTGTGDGNTIYF. For the CDR3, the DNA is TGTGCCAGCAGCACCGGGACAGGGGATGGAAACACCATATATTTT.

V and J are TRBV9 and TRBJ1-1; TRBD1 agrees at 7 bases. Germline V gives CDR1 SGDLS, CDR2 YYNGEE. With V trimmed by 4 bases and J by 5 bases, 8 bases remained unmatched. The CDR3 has 14 residues. CDR3 coding DNA: TGTGCCAGCAGCCCCCCCACAGGGGTGACTGAAGCTTTCTTT. This codes for CASSPPTGVTEAFF. The full variable domain, rest sourced from reference TRBV9 and TRBJ1-1, is DSGVTQTPKHLITATGQRVTLRCSPRSGDLSVYWYQQSLDQGLQFLIQYYNGEERAKGNILERFSAQQFPDLHSELNLSSLELGDSALYFCASSPPTGVTEAFFGQGTRLTVV.